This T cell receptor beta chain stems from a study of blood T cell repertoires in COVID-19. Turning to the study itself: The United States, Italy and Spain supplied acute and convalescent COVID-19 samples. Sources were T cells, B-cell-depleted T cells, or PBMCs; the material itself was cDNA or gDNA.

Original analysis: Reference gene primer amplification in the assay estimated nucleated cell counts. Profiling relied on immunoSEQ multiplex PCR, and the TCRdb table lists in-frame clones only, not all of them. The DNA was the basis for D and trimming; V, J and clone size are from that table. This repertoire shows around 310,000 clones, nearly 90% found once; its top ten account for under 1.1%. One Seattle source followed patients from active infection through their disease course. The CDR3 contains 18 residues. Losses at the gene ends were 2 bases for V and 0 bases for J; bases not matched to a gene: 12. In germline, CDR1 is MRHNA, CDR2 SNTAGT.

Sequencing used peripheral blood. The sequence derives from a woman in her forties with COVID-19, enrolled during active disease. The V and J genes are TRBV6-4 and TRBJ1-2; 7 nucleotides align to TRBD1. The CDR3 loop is CASSDDRDSLPANYGYTF. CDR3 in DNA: TGTGCCAGCAGTGACGATAGGGACAGCTTACCAGCTAACTATGGCTACACCTTC.